This section outlines one T cell receptor beta chain sequence together with its context. One entry per CDR3 protein, called by TCRdb with MiXCR from the PCR reads. This repertoire shows about 90,000 distinct CDR3 sequences, approximately 52% found once; its top ten account for around a tenth. This entry belongs to a study of CDR3 diversity in severe acne. V gave up 1 base and J gave up 3 bases; unmatched junction bases: 0. This CDR3 comprises 14 residues. This clonotype was sampled from a male donor in good health, serving as a control. Input material: blood. This chain joins TRBV12-3 or TRBV12-4 and TRBJ2-7, with 10 positions matching TRBD2. The CDR3 region is CASSLGTSGYEQYF. DNA of the CDR3: TGTGCCAGCAGTTTAGGGACTAGCGGCTACGAGCAGTACTTC.